The rows below give T cell receptor beta chains drawn from one sample of a study of blood T cell repertoires in COVID-19. Profiled with immunoSEQ multiplex PCR; TCRdb holds only in-frame clones, not every one. The table records more than 85,000 clones, 80% to 85% of them present only once. The source material was peripheral blood. Receptors were obtained from a man between 60 and 75 years old with acute or convalescent COVID-19. CDR3s include the opening cysteine and the closing phenylalanine or tryptophan. A D gene is named only where the DNA matches it firmly. Some rows mark clone size as missing; the rest say once, few, many or name a class of expanded clone.

j_gene | v_gene | d_gene | abundance | CDR3nt | CDR3aa
TRBJ2-1 | TRBV5-5 | - | once | TGTGCCAGCAGCTTGGAGGACAGACTCTACAATGAGCAGTTCTTC | CASSLEDRLYNEQFF
TRBJ1-1 | TRBV30 | TRBD1 | once | TGTGCCTGGAGATATAGGGACAGGGACACTGAAGCTTTCTTT | CAWRYRDRDTEAFF
TRBJ1-1 | TRBV28 | TRBD1 | - | TGTGCCAGCAGTTTTTCACGAGGGGGCGCTTTCTTT | CASSFSRGGAFF
TRBJ1-4 | TRBV5-5 | TRBD1 | - | TGTGCCAGCAGCACGGACAGGGAGGAAGCTGAAAAACTGTTTTTT | CASSTDREEAEKLFF
TRBJ2-5 | TRBV30 | - | - | TGTGCCTGGGGGGATCAGGGGACCCTCTCGTTAGCCCCCGAGACCCAGTACTTC | CAWGDQGTLSLAPETQYF
TRBJ2-2 | TRBV18 | TRBD1 | - | TGTGCCAGCTCATCCAGACAGGGGTACAACACCGGGGAGCTGTTTTTT | CASSSRQGYNTGELFF
TRBJ2-1 | TRBV5-8 | TRBD1 | - | TGTGCCAGCATCCGACAGGGACCCTACAATGAGCAGTTCTTC | CASIRQGPYNEQFF
TRBJ1-2 | TRBV5-1 | - | - | TGCGCCAGCAGATTAGAGGATAACTATGGCTACACCTTC | CASRLEDNYGYTF
TRBJ2-2 | TRBV13 | TRBD2 | - | TGTGCCAGCAGCTTACCTAGCGGGGGGAATCACGGGGAGCTGTTTTTT | CASSLPSGGNHGELFF
TRBJ1-2 | TRBV3-1/TRBV3-2 | - | few | TGTGCCAGCGCAAGGGGGGGCAACTATGGCTACACCTTC | CASARGGNYGYTF
TRBJ1-1 | TRBV29-1 | - | few | TGCAGCGTTGTCCCGGGGGGGGCGGGGACTGAAGCTTTCTTT | CSVVPGGAGTEAFF
TRBJ2-3 | TRBV29-1 | TRBD2 | - | TGCAGCGTTTCATCCTGGGCTAGCGGGTGGACAGATACGCAGTATTTT | CSVSSWASGWTDTQYF
TRBJ1-2 | TRBV29-1 | - | - | TGCAGCGCCAGCGGTCTTTATGGCTACACCTTC | CSASGLYGYTF
TRBJ2-3 | TRBV4-1 | TRBD1 | - | TGCGCCAGCGGTCCGAGCGCGGCCCCGGGACAGGGGTGGACAGATACGCAGTATTTT | CASGPSAAPGQGWTDTQYF
TRBJ2-5 | TRBV3-1/TRBV3-2 | - | few | TGTGCCAGCAGCCAAGTCGGTAGTCTATCTGTGACCCAGTACTTC | CASSQVGSLSVTQYF
TRBJ1-2 | TRBV6-5 | - | - | TGTGCCAGCAGACCCCCGGGGGGAGGTGGCTACACCTTC | CASRPPGGGGYTF
TRBJ2-7 | TRBV27 | - | - | TGTGCCAGCAAAGGTGACAACTCCTACGAGCAGTACTTC | CASKGDNSYEQYF
TRBJ1-1 | TRBV5-4 | - | - | TGTGCCTCGGGGAGGGGGGGAGACACTGAAGCTTTCTTT | CASGRGGDTEAFF
TRBJ1-5 | TRBV4-1 | - | - | TGCGCCAGCAGCCAAGAGGGAGGTCAGCCCCAGCATTTT | CASSQEGGQPQHF
TRBJ1-1 | TRBV18 | TRBD1 | - | TGTGCCACCCTAGGAGGGGGCAAGACTGAAGCTTTCTTT | CATLGGGKTEAFF
TRBJ1-1 | TRBV5-1 | TRBD1 | - | TGCGCCAGCAGCTTGGCAGGGGGCTACACTGAAGCTTTCTTT | CASSLAGGYTEAFF
TRBJ2-3 | TRBV3-1/TRBV3-2 | TRBD1 | - | TGTGCCAGCAGCCAACCACTCTCCCTCAGGGGGCATACGCAGTATTTT | CASSQPLSLRGHTQYF
TRBJ1-3 | TRBV4-1 | - | - | TGCGCCAGCAGCCAAGATCCCGGGGGGGCCTTCTCTGGAAACACCATATATTTT | CASSQDPGGAFSGNTIYF
TRBJ2-7 | TRBV28 | TRBD1 | - | TGTGCCAGCGGGACAGGGCAACACGAGCAGTACTTC | CASGTGQHEQYF
TRBJ1-2 | TRBV25-1 | TRBD1 | - | TGTGCCAGCAGTGAGACGGGACAGTTAGCTAACTATGGCTACACCTTC | CASSETGQLANYGYTF
TRBJ1-3 | TRBV18 | - | - | TGTGCCAGCTCATTCGACAGGCGAGGAGGAAACACCATATATTTT | CASSFDRRGGNTIYF
TRBJ2-3 | TRBV19 | - | - | TGTGCCAGTAAGGTGGAGGGGAGCACAGATACGCAGTATTTT | CASKVEGSTDTQYF
TRBJ2-5 | TRBV19 | TRBD2 | - | TGTGCCAGTAGTATAGTCCGGGGGGAACAAGAGACCCAGTACTTC | CASSIVRGEQETQYF
TRBJ2-6 | TRBV28 | TRBD1 | - | TGTGCCAGCAGTGCCCCTCCGGGACAGTCCTCTGGGGCCAACGTCCTGACTTTC | CASSAPPGQSSGANVLTF
TRBJ1-5 | TRBV19 | TRBD1 | - | TGTGCCAGTAGACCGCAATTGACAGGGATTCAGCCCCAGCATTTT | CASRPQLTGIQPQHF
TRBJ2-7 | TRBV5-1 | - | once | TGCGCCAGCAGCTCACGAGGGACTGGCGAGCAGTACTTC | CASSSRGTGEQYF
TRBJ2-1 | TRBV9 | TRBD2 | - | TGTGCCAGCAGCGTGGGACTAGCGGGGGGAGCCTACAATGAGCAGTTCTTC | CASSVGLAGGAYNEQFF
TRBJ2-3 | TRBV6-5 | TRBD2 | - | TGTGCCAGCATTGGTAGCGGGGATACGCAGTATTTT | CASIGSGDTQYF
TRBJ2-2 | TRBV30 | TRBD2 | many | TGTGCCTGGAGGAAACAGGCTAGCGGGAATCTTAACACCGGGGAGCTGTTTTTT | CAWRKQASGNLNTGELFF
TRBJ2-1 | TRBV7-6 | TRBD2 | - | TGTGCCAGCACCCATCGGGCGGGAGATGGAGGTGAGCAGTTCTTC | CASTHRAGDGGEQFF
TRBJ2-3 | TRBV19 | TRBD2 | - | TGTGCCAGTAGTATTCGTCTAGCGGGAGGGCCTACAGATACGCAGTATTTT | CASSIRLAGGPTDTQYF
TRBJ1-2 | TRBV7-9 | - | - | TGTGCCAGCAGCTTAACCGCGGCAGGGACTGGCTATGGCTACACCTTC | CASSLTAAGTGYGYTF
TRBJ2-6 | TRBV10-1 | - | - | TGCGCCAGCAGTTCACAGGGTAAAGCCAACGTCCTGACTTTC | CASSSQGKANVLTF
TRBJ1-1 | TRBV2 | - | - | TGTGCCAGCACAGGGGAAAGTGGGACCAACACTGAAGCTTTCTTT | CASTGESGTNTEAFF
TRBJ2-7 | TRBV27 | TRBD1 | - | TGTGCCAGCAGTCCCCGGACAGGGATGAACGAGCAGTACTTC | CASSPRTGMNEQYF
TRBJ1-3 | TRBV6-2/TRBV6-3 | - | - | TGTGCCAGCAGTCACCACAGGGTGCGCGGAAACACCATATATTTT | CASSHHRVRGNTIYF
TRBJ1-3 | TRBV5-1 | TRBD1 | few | TGCGCCAGCAGCGGACTCACAGGGGGAAGCTCTGGAAACACCATATATTTT | CASSGLTGGSSGNTIYF
TRBJ1-6 | TRBV30 | TRBD1 | - | TGTGCCTGGAGACCGACAGGGGGCGGATTACCCCTCCACTTT | CAWRPTGGGLPLHF
TRBJ1-1 | TRBV7-3 | TRBD1 | - | TGTGCCAGCAGCTGGAGACAGGGGGCGGATATGAACACTGAAGCTTTCTTT | CASSWRQGADMNTEAFF
TRBJ1-2 | TRBV9 | - | - | TGTGCCAGCTCCAGAGGTCTGGGGGCCTCCTATGGCTACACCTTC | CASSRGLGASYGYTF
TRBJ2-1 | TRBV7-2 | TRBD2 | once | TGTGCCAGCAGCTTAGGAGGGAGGGCGGGGAATGAGCAGTTCTTC | CASSLGGRAGNEQFF
TRBJ1-4 | TRBV27 | - | once | TGTGCCAGCAGCCCCCGAGGGAATAATGAAAAACTGTTTTTT | CASSPRGNNEKLFF
TRBJ2-1 | TRBV7-8 | TRBD2 | - | TGTGCCAGCAGCTTGTTGGGACTAGCGACCAATGAGCAGTTCTTC | CASSLLGLATNEQFF
TRBJ2-2 | TRBV4-1 | - | - | TGCGCCAGCAGCCACATAGTGGTCACCGGGGAGCTGTTTTTT | CASSHIVVTGELFF
TRBJ1-1 | TRBV3-1/TRBV3-2 | - | - | TGTGCCAGCACCGCAAGAGAGGTGAACACTGAAGCTTTCTTT | CASTAREVNTEAFF
TRBJ1-2 | TRBV6-1 | - | - | TGTGCCAGCAGTGAAGGAGGTTATGGCTACACCTTC | CASSEGGYGYTF
TRBJ2-1 | TRBV3-1/TRBV3-2 | TRBD2 | once | TGTGCCAGCAGCCGGGAGGGCCGGGAGCAGTTCTTC | CASSREGREQFF
TRBJ2-1 | TRBV11-2 | TRBD2 | - | TGTGCCAGCATGGGCGGGAGTAACAATGAGCAGTTCTTC | CASMGGSNNEQFF
TRBJ2-5 | TRBV20-1 | - | - | TGCAGTGCTAGCGACAGGGAGACCCAGTACTTC | CSASDRETQYF
TRBJ1-2 | TRBV30 | - | - | TGTGCCTGGAGTGTACCAGGGGCCTACACCTTC | CAWSVPGAYTF